Each of the 16 T cell receptor beta chains below was sequenced from the same sample in a study of PD-1 blockade in classical Hodgkin lymphoma. Sequenced by immunoSEQ multiplex PCR; TCRdb stores in-frame clones only, minus some. The table includes around 14,000 clones, around four fifths detected once. No patient escaped relapse after autologous stem cell transplantation, and brentuximab vedotin exposure varied. Here the sequenced sample was peripheral blood mononuclear cells (PBMCs), taken before the second cycle of nivolumab. The receptors stem from a human donor with classical Hodgkin lymphoma.

CDR3 protein: CASSLDRINYGYTF. CDR3 DNA sequence: TGTGCCAGCAGCTTGGACAGAATTAACTATGGCTACACCTTC. The V and J genes are TRBV5-4 and TRBJ1-2; D unclear. The CDR3 is 14 residues long. The V end was cut by 0 bases, the J end by 1 base, with 7 bases between. CDR1 SGHNT and CDR2 YYREEE come from the germline V gene (reference sequence). Using reference TRBV5-4 and TRBJ1-2 for the parts outside the CDR3, the full variable domain is ETGVTQSPTHLIKTRGQQVTLRCSSQSGHNTVSWYQQALGQGPQFIFQYYREEENGRGNFPPRFSGLQFPNYSSELNVNALELDDSALYLCASSLDRINYGYTFGSGTRLTVV.

V usage is TRBV12-5 and J usage is TRBJ1-6; perhaps TRBD1 as D (5 bases). Germline CDR1 reads LGHNT; CDR2 reads FRNRAP. V was shortened by 6 bases and J by 7 bases, with 28 bases between the two germline ends. There are 19 residues in the CDR3. The CDR3, as DNA: TGTGCTAGTGGCCCCTATAGACGGGAATCAGGGCCAGGAAATTCACCCCTCCACTTT. Translating it yields CASGPYRRESGPGNSPLHF.

The chain carries TRBV5-4 and TRBJ1-1; D call uncertain. The V and J ends lost 3 bases and 0 bases respectively, with 12 bases between them. This CDR3 contains 15 residues. CDR1 SGHNT and CDR2 YYREEE come from the germline V gene (reference sequence). The CDR3 nucleotides are TGTGCCAGCAGCTCGAAGGAGACGGTGAACACTGAAGCTTTCTTT. It yields the protein CASSSKETVNTEAFF.

The rearrangement uses TRBV7-9 and TRBJ1-2; 7 nucleotides match TRBD1. The J segment lost 4 bases and the V segment lost 1 base, leaving 6 bases of the junction unmatched. From germline, CDR1 is SEHNR and CDR2 FQNEAQ (reference sequence). This CDR3 is 15 amino acids long. DNA of the CDR3: TGTGCCAGCAGCTTAGGACAGGGTCGTGGCTATGGCTACACCTTC. Protein sequence: CASSLGQGRGYGYTF.

This clone is labeled medium-sized. The rearrangement uses TRBV9 and TRBJ2-1; 9 bases match TRBD2. Germline-derived CDR1 and CDR2 are SGDLS and YYNGEE. There are 14 residues in the CDR3. V shed 2 bases, J shed 13 bases, and the junction held 10 bases outside the gene matches. The CDR3 protein is CASSVILAGGVQFF. CDR3 DNA sequence: TGTGCCAGCAGCGTCATACTAGCGGGTGGGGTACAGTTCTTC.

The rearrangement links TRBV2 to TRBJ1-5; 7 nucleotides line up with TRBD1. This CDR3 comprises 15 residues. The germline V gene encodes CDR1 SNHLY and CDR2 FYNNEI. Trimming cost V 6 bases and J 0 bases; bases outside gene matches: 5. As DNA, the CDR3 is TGTGCCAGCAGCCCTCAGGGGGGTAGCAATCAGCCCCAGCATTTT. Translated: CASSPQGGSNQPQHF.

This clone has a handful of counts. The chain links TRBV13 to TRBJ2-3; TRBD1 matches 8 bases. The CDR3 has 13 amino acids. Germline V gives CDR1 PRHDT, CDR2 FYEKMQ (reference sequence). V was pared by 7 bases and J by 3 bases, with 3 bases of the junction left unmatched. The CDR3: CASIRQGTDTQYF. As DNA, the CDR3 is TGTGCCAGCATTCGACAGGGGACAGATACGCAGTATTTT.

This clone was seen a single time. The chain couples TRBV7-3 to TRBJ1-1; D possibly corresponds to TRBD1 (5 bases). Germline loops: CDR1 SGHTA, CDR2 FQGTGA. There are 14 residues in the CDR3. V lost 1 base to trimming and J lost 3 bases, with 9 bases between them. CDR3 region: CASSLNQGDTEAFF. As DNA, the CDR3 is TGTGCCAGCAGCTTAAATCAGGGTGACACTGAAGCTTTCTTT.

V and J are TRBV7-9 and TRBJ2-5, with D uncertain. The CDR3 runs to 13 residues. Germline CDR1 is SEHNR and CDR2 is FQNEAQ (reference sequence). Trimming took off 2 bases at V and 0 bases at J, with 4 bases between the two ends. The CDR3 DNA sequence: TGTGCCAGCAGCTTATCGTACCAAGAGACCCAGTACTTC. Its protein product is CASSLSYQETQYF.

This chain uses TRBV6-5 with TRBJ2-7, with 8 nucleotides matching TRBD2. The CDR3 is 15 residues long. With V trimmed by 0 bases and J by 2 bases, 3 bases remained unmatched. CDR1 is MNHEY and CDR2 is SVGAGI in the germline V gene. In DNA form, the CDR3 reads TGTGCCAGCAGTTACTCTTCGGGACTAGCCTACGAGCAGTACTTC. Amino acid sequence: CASSYSSGLAYEQYF.

The V gene is TRBV28, the J gene TRBJ2-3, with 9 positions matching TRBD2. Losses at the gene ends were 5 bases for V and 1 base for J; bases not matched to a gene: 7. This CDR3 region has 16 residues. The germline CDR1 and CDR2 sequences are MDHEN and SYDVKM. Written as DNA, the CDR3 is TGTGCCAGCAGTCCCCAGCGGACTAGCGGCACAGATACGCAGTATTTT. It specifies CASSPQRTSGTDTQYF.

This clone was recorded once. The chain joins TRBV7-6 to TRBJ1-2; D perhaps matches TRBD1 (5 bases). Germline loops: CDR1 SGHVS, CDR2 FNYEAQ. Trimming took 4 bases from V and 7 from J, leaving 19 bases between them. The CDR3 has 15 residues. CDR3 sequence reads: CASSSTDRGLGGYTF. The CDR3 DNA reads TGTGCCAGCAGCTCAACGGACCGGGGACTAGGTGGCTACACCTTC.

This chain joins TRBV27 and TRBJ1-1; D is perhaps TRBD1 (6 bases). The CDR3 is 14 residues long. Trimming stripped 1 base from V and 4 bases from J, with 10 bases between. Germline V gene data show CDR1 as MNHEY and CDR2 as SMNVEV (reference sequence). CDR3 sequence: CASSLLQGSTEAFF. CDR3 nucleotide sequence: TGTGCCAGCAGTTTATTGCAGGGGAGCACTGAAGCTTTCTTT.

The rearrangement joins TRBV15 to TRBJ1-3; no definite D call. V shed 0 bases and J shed 2 bases, with 17 bases lying between them. CDR1 and CDR2 from the germline V gene are LNHNV and YYDKDF (reference sequence). This CDR3 is built from 18 residues. The CDR3 coding sequence is TGTGCCACCAGCAGAGATCCTTTGACCCGATATACTGGAAACACCATATATTTT. Translation gives CATSRDPLTRYTGNTIYF.

V and J are TRBV6-5 and TRBJ2-1; D gene uncertain. CDR1 is MNHEY, CDR2 SVGAGI, per germline. The V gene lost 0 bases and the J gene lost 0 bases, with 6 bases spanning the gap. The CDR3 extends over 15 amino acids. The DNA of the CDR3 is TGTGCCAGCAGTTACTCGAGGAGCTCCTACAATGAGCAGTTCTTC. This codes for CASSYSRSSYNEQFF.

The chain couples TRBV2 to TRBJ2-7, with D possibly matching TRBD1 (5 bases). CDR1 is SNHLY, CDR2 FYNNEI, per germline. V was clipped by 4 bases and J by 5 bases, with 15 bases between them. CDR3 length: 14 amino acids. The CDR3 nucleotides read TGTGCCAGCAGTGGAAAAACAGGTTTCGACGAGCAGTACTTC. It is translated as CASSGKTGFDEQYF. Together with reference TRBV2 and TRBJ2-7, the CDR3 gives the full variable domain: EPEVTQTPSHQVTQMGQEVILRCVPISNHLYFYWYRQILGQKVEFLVSFYNNEISEKSEIFDDQFSVERPDGSNFTLKIRSTKLEDSAMYFCASSGKTGFDEQYFGPGTRLTVT.